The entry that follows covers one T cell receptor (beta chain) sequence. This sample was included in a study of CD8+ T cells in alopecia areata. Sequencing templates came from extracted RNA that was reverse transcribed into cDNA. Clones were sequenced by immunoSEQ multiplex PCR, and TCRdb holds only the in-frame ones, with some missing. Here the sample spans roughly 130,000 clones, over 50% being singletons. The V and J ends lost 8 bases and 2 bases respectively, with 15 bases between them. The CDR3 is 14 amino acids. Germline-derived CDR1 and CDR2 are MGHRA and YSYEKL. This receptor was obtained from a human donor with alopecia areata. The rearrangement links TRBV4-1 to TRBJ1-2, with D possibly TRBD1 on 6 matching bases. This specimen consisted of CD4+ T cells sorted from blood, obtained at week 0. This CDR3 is CASRLPGANYGYTF. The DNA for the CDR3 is TGCGCCAGCCGCCTGCCGGGGGCCAACTATGGCTACACCTTC.